This T cell receptor (beta chain) was obtained from a study of T cell changes during pregnancy in multiple sclerosis. TCRdb's copy holds only in-frame clones and misses some; the assay was immunoSEQ multiplex PCR. The sample includes 60,000 to 85,000 clones, about 91% of them seen just once. This CDR3 contains 13 residues. Germline CDR1 and CDR2: GTSNPN and SVGIG (reference sequence). Trimming pared 5 bases from V and 0 bases from J, leaving 9 bases between. Sequenced here: peripheral blood, sampled in the second trimester of pregnancy. The source is a female donor in good health, enrolled as a control in a pregnancy study. This rearrangement joins TRBV30 to TRBJ2-3; weak D call: TRBD1 (6 bases). CDR3 nucleotide sequence: TGTGCCTGGGGACAGCCTAGCACAGATACGCAGTATTTT. Protein product: CAWGQPSTDTQYF.